Listed below are T cell receptor beta chains from one sample, sequenced in a study of blood T cell repertoires in COVID-19. TCRdb's table, derived via immunoSEQ multiplex PCR, lists solely in-frame clones and lacks some. The sample lists 200,000 to 250,000 clones, 70% to 90% occurring once. The sample was peripheral blood. These receptors all stem from a woman aged 18-29 years who had recovered from COVID-19. CDR3s include the opening cysteine and the closing phenylalanine or tryptophan. The D gene is left open where the match is weak. Clone sizes are given selectively: once, few, many, or a class where the clone is expanded.

V: TRBV3-1/TRBV3-2; J: TRBJ2-1; D: NA; size: NA; CDR3: CASSLTRAYNEQFF; DNA: TGTGCCAGCAGCCTAACTAGGGCCTACAATGAGCAGTTCTTC
V: TRBV15; J: TRBJ2-1; D: NA; size: NA; CDR3: CATSRDYTGNEQFF; DNA: TGTGCCACCAGCAGAGATTATACGGGGAATGAGCAGTTCTTC
V: TRBV5-1; J: TRBJ2-7; D: TRBD2; size: NA; CDR3: CASSLGTSGSYEQYF; DNA: TGCGCCAGCAGCTTGGGGACTAGCGGGAGCTACGAGCAGTACTTC
V: TRBV7-2; J: TRBJ2-5; D: NA; size: NA; CDR3: CASSLFFNYQETQYF; DNA: TGTGCCAGCAGCTTATTCTTTAATTACCAAGAGACCCAGTACTTC
V: TRBV7-9; J: TRBJ1-1; D: NA; size: NA; CDR3: CASSARIHTEAFF; DNA: TGTGCCAGCAGCGCCAGGATTCACACTGAAGCTTTCTTT
V: TRBV30; J: TRBJ1-1; D: NA; size: NA; CDR3: CAWEPGIRGVGNTEAFF; DNA: TGTGCCTGGGAACCCGGGATCAGGGGAGTCGGGAACACTGAAGCTTTCTTT
V: TRBV18; J: TRBJ1-5; D: NA; size: once; CDR3: CASSLSGGDNQPQHF; DNA: TGTGCCAGCTCACTATCCGGGGGAGACAATCAGCCCCAGCATTTT
V: TRBV11-3; J: TRBJ1-1; D: TRBD1; size: NA; CDR3: CASSPGGTEAFF; DNA: TGTGCCAGCAGTCCAGGGGGGACTGAAGCTTTCTTT
V: TRBV5-1; J: TRBJ2-7; D: TRBD1; size: NA; CDR3: CASSLGPQGARYEQYF; DNA: TGCGCCAGCAGCTTGGGTCCCCAGGGGGCGAGGTACGAGCAGTACTTC
V: TRBV7-2; J: TRBJ2-7; D: NA; size: NA; CDR3: CASSLDSTGRSEQYF; DNA: TGTGCCAGCAGCTTAGATTCAACAGGGAGAAGCGAGCAGTACTTC
V: TRBV30; J: TRBJ1-6; D: TRBD1; size: few; CDR3: CAWSGGTGGSPLHF; DNA: TGTGCCTGGAGTGGTGGGACAGGGGGTTCACCCCTCCACTTT
V: TRBV5-6; J: TRBJ1-4; D: NA; size: NA; CDR3: CASSSGTGDEKLFF; DNA: TGTGCCAGCAGCTCCGGGACGGGGGATGAAAAACTGTTTTTT
V: TRBV19; J: TRBJ2-1; D: TRBD2; size: NA; CDR3: CASSIPGGREQFF; DNA: TGTGCCAGTAGTATACCGGGGGGGCGAGAGCAGTTCTTC
V: TRBV13; J: TRBJ2-5; D: TRBD1; size: NA; CDR3: CASSPRTGERGQETQYF; DNA: TGTGCCAGCAGCCCCCGGACAGGGGAGAGGGGTCAAGAGACCCAGTACTTC
V: TRBV15; J: TRBJ2-7; D: TRBD1; size: NA; CDR3: CATSGPPGQGGEQYF; DNA: TGTGCCACCAGCGGCCCACCGGGACAGGGAGGCGAGCAGTACTTC
V: TRBV29-1; J: TRBJ2-7; D: TRBD2; size: NA; CDR3: CSVESTSGYEQYF; DNA: TGCAGCGTTGAGTCGACTAGCGGCTACGAGCAGTACTTC